This TCR beta chain derives from a study of shared T cell receptors in the human thymus. Assay used: immunoSEQ multiplex PCR; TCRdb lists only in-frame clones, some missing. The sample has approximately 660,000 clones, more than 75% seen once. In this sample, this clone turned up once. The CDR3 is 18 amino acids. The junction had 22 bases not matched to a gene; V was cut back by 8 bases and J by 6 bases. This same sample was also part of a study on human thymus T cells.

The TCR was taken from a boy younger than two with a congenital heart defect. The chain joins TRBV23-1 to TRBJ2-1; 7 bases agree with TRBD2. TRBV23-1 is classed as an ORF, of uncertain function. Sequenced: thymocytes. CDR3 amino acids: CASGNSSGPGLTTNEQFF. For the CDR3, the DNA is TGCGCCAGCGGCAATTCCTCCGGTCCGGGACTAACTACCAATGAGCAGTTCTTC.